This entry features one T cell receptor beta chain sequence. This sample is part of a study of cytomegalovirus exposure and HLA in healthy donors. The CDR3 is made up of 14 amino acids. The V gene lost 0 bases and the J gene lost 8 bases, with 14 bases spanning the gap. The germline V gene has CDR1 SGDLS and CDR2 YYNGEE. Use of 60 Vbeta and 13 Jbeta primers characterized the PCR. TCRdb's table, derived via immunoSEQ multiplex PCR, lists solely in-frame clones and lacks some. In the table there are 160,000 or so clones, 65% to 80% of which are singletons. V and J are TRBV9 and TRBJ1-2, with TRBD1 as a possible D gene (6 bases). The sample taken for sequencing was PBMCs. The clonotype was recovered from a man aged 18 to 30 in good health and CMV-seropositive. This CDR3 reads CASSVDGRGKGYTF. The CDR3 nucleotides read TGTGCCAGCAGCGTAGACGGCAGGGGTAAAGGCTACACCTTC.